This is a list of T cell receptor beta chains from one sample in a study of blood T cells in healthy people across ages. Each CDR3 protein gets one entry after TCRdb re-called the 5' RACE reads with MiXCR. The sample has 550,000 to 650,000 distinct CDR3 sequences, about 28% seen once. This sample was also put to use in a study of T cells of mothers and their children.

The sample taken for sequencing was blood. These receptors were collected from a boy aged 2 to 9 in good health. Each CDR3 is given with its conserved first and last residue. The order of the fields is CDR3 protein, J gene, V gene.

cdr3_aa: CASSLDRGSMKTQYF; j_call: TRBJ2-5; v_call: TRBV7-2
cdr3_aa: CAWSVWSSDPPYEQYF; j_call: TRBJ2-7; v_call: TRBV30
cdr3_aa: CASSHEKWTVPSGANVLTF; j_call: TRBJ2-6; v_call: TRBV7-9
cdr3_aa: CASSLYDDEQFF; j_call: TRBJ2-1; v_call: TRBV11-2
cdr3_aa: CASSVSDIFGNTIYF; j_call: TRBJ1-3; v_call: TRBV9
cdr3_aa: CASSGTNPRGLDEKLFF; j_call: TRBJ1-4; v_call: TRBV10-2
cdr3_aa: CASSSLGPKETQYF; j_call: TRBJ2-5; v_call: TRBV6-4
cdr3_aa: CASSLEVTYEQYF; j_call: TRBJ2-7; v_call: TRBV7-9
cdr3_aa: CASSFSGGPNVKETQYF; j_call: TRBJ2-5; v_call: TRBV12-3/TRBV12-4
cdr3_aa: CSVGQIYGYTF; j_call: TRBJ1-2; v_call: TRBV29-1
cdr3_aa: CASSLALGREIQYF; j_call: TRBJ2-5; v_call: TRBV13
cdr3_aa: CSVGAGDGGDQETQYF; j_call: TRBJ2-5; v_call: TRBV29-1
cdr3_aa: CASSYRGPVSSGANVLTF; j_call: TRBJ2-6; v_call: TRBV5-1
cdr3_aa: CASRITRSGWGDEQYF; j_call: TRBJ2-7; v_call: TRBV13
cdr3_aa: CASSEGGSTDTQYF; j_call: TRBJ2-3; v_call: TRBV25-1
cdr3_aa: CASSGRLADYNEQFF; j_call: TRBJ2-1; v_call: TRBV10-2
cdr3_aa: CATNRGLGETQYF; j_call: TRBJ2-5; v_call: TRBV14
cdr3_aa: CATSDPRAGNTIYF; j_call: TRBJ1-3; v_call: TRBV24-1
cdr3_aa: CASSERGILAGTSEQYF; j_call: TRBJ2-7; v_call: TRBV6-1
cdr3_aa: CASSQEVTTRVFTRTYTQYF; j_call: TRBJ2-3; v_call: TRBV4-2
cdr3_aa: CSVALGAGGSTDTQYF; j_call: TRBJ2-3; v_call: TRBV29-1
cdr3_aa: CASSLDPGNQQYF; j_call: TRBJ2-7; v_call: TRBV7-2
cdr3_aa: CASSPLTGYNEKLFF; j_call: TRBJ1-4; v_call: TRBV7-9
cdr3_aa: CASSSYSRDTEAFF; j_call: TRBJ1-1; v_call: TRBV13
cdr3_aa: CASSYGQERPDTQYF; j_call: TRBJ2-3; v_call: TRBV6-5
cdr3_aa: CASSQEAGNEQYF; j_call: TRBJ2-7; v_call: TRBV4-3
cdr3_aa: CACSLVFHYEQYF; j_call: TRBJ2-7; v_call: TRBV7-6
cdr3_aa: CSVYYSGANVLTF; j_call: TRBJ2-6; v_call: TRBV29-1
cdr3_aa: CAISQSGGQYF; j_call: TRBJ2-5; v_call: TRBV10-3
cdr3_aa: CASSLASGRSGNTIYF; j_call: TRBJ1-3; v_call: TRBV7-2
cdr3_aa: CASSLRSGRPQETQYF; j_call: TRBJ2-5; v_call: TRBV5-1
cdr3_aa: CASSRESTNYGYTF; j_call: TRBJ1-2; v_call: TRBV3-1
cdr3_aa: CASSYFGTGELFF; j_call: TRBJ2-2; v_call: TRBV6-5
cdr3_aa: CASSQGTAVYGYTF; j_call: TRBJ1-2; v_call: TRBV3-1
cdr3_aa: CSASSPYTGELFF; j_call: TRBJ2-2; v_call: TRBV20-1
cdr3_aa: CASSQGESGGELFF; j_call: TRBJ2-2; v_call: TRBV27
cdr3_aa: CASSLGGLPYGYTF; j_call: TRBJ1-2; v_call: TRBV27
cdr3_aa: CASSSEGRQMNTEAFF; j_call: TRBJ1-1; v_call: TRBV7-9
cdr3_aa: CSARGRGEGANVLTF; j_call: TRBJ2-6; v_call: TRBV20-1
cdr3_aa: CAWSAPGELFF; j_call: TRBJ2-2; v_call: TRBV30
cdr3_aa: CASSFIRGIYTGELFF; j_call: TRBJ2-2; v_call: TRBV27